This T cell receptor beta chain was documented in a study of Graves' ophthalmopathy and Graves' hyperthyroidism. Germline-derived CDR1 and CDR2 are SGHAT and FQNNGV. The CDR3 extends over 16 amino acids. The J segment lost 8 bases and the V segment lost 2 bases, leaving 12 bases of the junction unmatched. From RNA, the CDR3 regions of TCR beta chains were amplified and sequenced. Second-round multiplex PCR came after first-round RT-PCR with HTBI primers. TCRdb redid the calling of the multiplex PCR reads with MiXCR, one entry per CDR3 protein. The sample holds a few hundred thousand distinct CDR3 sequences, roughly 40% seen once. As to this clonotype: A much larger clone is a single base away; this may be a read error. The CDR3 carries no conserved terminal phenylalanine or tryptophan, so it likely arises from a read error.

This chain uses TRBV11-2 with TRBJ1-2; TRBD1 agrees at 9 bases. This receptor was obtained from an adult man with Graves' hyperthyroidism. Specimen: peripheral blood or thyroid tissue (not recorded which). CDR3 nucleotide sequence: TGTGCCAGCAGCTTATCTATGGACAGGGGAGGATACGGCTACACCCTC. Its protein product is CASSLSMDRGGYGYTL.